Sequencing of this T cell receptor beta chain was carried out in a study of shared clonotypes between healthy human individuals. Overall study results and limits: Compared with memory subsets, naive subsets generally had larger estimated richness. With few donors, the genetic and exposure-history diversity represented was limited.

With regard to this clone: Its specificity is not known.

Naive CD4+ cells were CD45RA-selected; the remaining cells were memory. This CDR3 is 14 amino acids long. Trimming cost V 4 bases and J 5 bases; bases outside gene matches: 6. Germline CDR1 is SGHRS and CDR2 is YFSETQ. Assay execution proceeded at the deep level. The assay was immunoSEQ multiplex PCR, and TCRdb's table has in-frame clones only and misses some. The sample has under 300,000 clones, approximately 65% seen once. What was sequenced was memory CD4+ T cells sorted from blood. Described subset: CD45RA-negative fraction. This sequence joins TRBV5-1 and TRBJ2-5; 9 positions agree with TRBD1. This sequence was found in a man younger than 40 in good health. CDR3 protein: CASSRNRGLETQYF. CDR3 nucleotide sequence: TGCGCCAGCAGCCGAAACAGGGGGCTGGAGACCCAGTACTTC. The whole variable domain, remainder taken from reference TRBV5-1 and TRBJ2-5, is KAGVTQTPRYLIKTRGQQVTLSCSPISGHRSVSWYQQTPGQGLQFLFEYFSETQRNKGNFPGRFSGRQFSNSRSEMNVSTLELGDSALYLCASSRNRGLETQYFGPGTRLLVL.